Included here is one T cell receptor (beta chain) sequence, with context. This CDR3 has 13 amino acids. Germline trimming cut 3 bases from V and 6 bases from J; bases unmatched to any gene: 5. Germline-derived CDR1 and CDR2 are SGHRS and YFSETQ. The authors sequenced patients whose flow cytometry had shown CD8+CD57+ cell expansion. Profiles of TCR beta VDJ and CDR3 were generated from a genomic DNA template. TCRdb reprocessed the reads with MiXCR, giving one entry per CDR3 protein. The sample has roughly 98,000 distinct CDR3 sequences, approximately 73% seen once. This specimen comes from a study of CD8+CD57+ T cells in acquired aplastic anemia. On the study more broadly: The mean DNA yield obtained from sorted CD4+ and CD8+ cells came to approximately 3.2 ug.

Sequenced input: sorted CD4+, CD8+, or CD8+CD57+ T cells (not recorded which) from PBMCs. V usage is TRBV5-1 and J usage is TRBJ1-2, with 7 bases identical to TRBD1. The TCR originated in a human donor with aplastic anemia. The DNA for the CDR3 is TGCGCCAGCAGCTATGGACAGGCAAATGGCTACACCTTC. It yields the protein CASSYGQANGYTF. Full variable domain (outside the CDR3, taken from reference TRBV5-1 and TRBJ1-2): KAGVTQTPRYLIKTRGQQVTLSCSPISGHRSVSWYQQTPGQGLQFLFEYFSETQRNKGNFPGRFSGRQFSNSRSEMNVSTLELGDSALYLCASSYGQANGYTFGSGTRLTVV.